The 19 T cell receptor beta chains below were found in one sample sequenced in a study of shared clonotypes between healthy human individuals. The table came from immunoSEQ multiplex PCR; TCRdb's copy has only in-frame clones and leaves some out. The sample shows roughly 770,000 clones, about 97% of them seen only once. CD45RO-negative CD8 cells positively selected for CCR7 made up the naive population, which excluded terminally differentiated effector memory CD45RA+ cells. The sample consisted of naive CD8+ T cells sorted from blood. These receptors all stem from a man aged 25 to 40 in good health.

This clone came up once. The gene calls are TRBV4-1 and TRBJ2-7; no reliable D call. Germline assignment: CDR1 MGHRA and CDR2 YSYEKL. Trimming stripped 4 bases from V and 0 bases from J, with 19 bases between. The CDR3 is 17 amino acids. This CDR3 reads CASSPNPVDLSSYEQYF. The CDR3 DNA is TGCGCCAGCAGCCCAAACCCCGTGGACCTATCCTCCTACGAGCAGTACTTC.

The rearrangement uses TRBV4-3 and TRBJ2-2; D ambiguous. The V end was cut by 1 base, the J end by 4 bases, with 10 bases between. The CDR3 consists of 15 residues. Per the germline V gene, CDR1 is LGHNA and CDR2 is YSLEER. The DNA of the CDR3 is TGCGCCAGCAGCCAAGCTCGATTAATCACCGGGGAGCTGTTTTTT. Protein sequence: CASSQARLITGELFF.

The J gene is TRBJ2-7, the V gene TRBV27; D could derive from TRBD1 or TRBD2 (5 bases each). The CDR3 loop spans 12 amino acids. The V gene lost 8 bases and the J gene lost 5 bases, with 13 bases spanning the gap. Per the germline V gene, CDR1 is MNHEY and CDR2 is SMNVEV (reference sequence). CDR3 sequence (DNA): TGTGCCAGCTCAAATCTGGGGGACGAGCAGTACTTC. Protein product: CASSNLGDEQYF.

The chain recombines TRBV5-1 with TRBJ1-1; D is unclear. From germline, CDR1 is SGHRS and CDR2 YFSETQ. This CDR3 has 14 residues. Deletions cut 4 bases from V and 5 bases from J, with 15 bases between. The CDR3 DNA reads as TGCGCCAGCAGCCCGGAGAAGATGGGAACTGAAGCTTTCTTT. Translated: CASSPEKMGTEAFF.

CDR3: CASSLNAAPSEQYF. The DNA of the CDR3 is TGTGCCAGCAGCTTGAATGCGGCCCCCAGCGAGCAGTACTTC. The rearrangement uses TRBV5-4 and TRBJ2-7; no clear D. This CDR3 comprises 14 residues. Trimming removed 1 base at V and 6 bases at J, with 14 bases between. The germline CDR1 and CDR2 sequences are SGHNT and YYREEE (reference sequence).

The count of this clone is one. The V gene is TRBV28, the J gene TRBJ2-7; D remains unclear. This CDR3 comprises 17 residues. Germline loops: CDR1 MDHEN, CDR2 SYDVKM. V lost 2 bases, J lost 6 bases, and 23 bases lay in between. The CDR3 coding sequence is TGTGCCAGCAGTTTAGCCCTTCGAGATGGAACCGACTCCGAGCAGTACTTC. Residues: CASSLALRDGTDSEQYF. Full variable domain (rest looked up from reference TRBV28 and TRBJ2-7): DVKVTQSSRYLVKRTGEKVFLECVQDMDHENMFWYRQDPGLGLRLIYFSYDVKMKEKGDIPEGYSVSREKKERFSLILESASTNQTSMYLCASSLALRDGTDSEQYFGPGTRLTVT.

The chain links TRBV6-1 to TRBJ2-7, with D possibly TRBD2 on 5 matching bases. Germline CDR1 reads MNHNS; CDR2 reads SASEGT. V gave up 5 bases and J gave up 2 bases, with 10 bases separating them. This CDR3 spans 13 amino acids. CDR3 sequence: CASSWTGTYEQYF. The CDR3 region has the DNA TGTGCCAGCAGTTGGACGGGAACCTACGAGCAGTACTTC.

This chain links TRBV11-2 with TRBJ2-7; D perhaps matches TRBD2 (5 bases). This CDR3 has 16 amino acids. V was clipped by 3 bases and J by 0 bases, with 15 bases between them. Per the germline V gene, CDR1 is SGHAT and CDR2 is FQNNGV. This chain's CDR3 is CASSLSSAPFSYEQYF. CDR3 DNA: TGTGCCAGCAGCTTGAGTAGCGCGCCGTTCTCCTACGAGCAGTACTTC.

The rearrangement uses TRBV11-2 and TRBJ2-2; 11 bases map to TRBD2. V lost 0 bases, J lost 9 bases, and 9 bases stayed unmatched. Germline values: CDR1 SGHAT, CDR2 FQNNGV. The CDR3 has 17 amino acids. CDR3 sequence (DNA): TGTGCCAGCAGCTTAGATCTACGACTAGCGGGATACAGGGAGCTGTTTTTT. This codes for CASSLDLRLAGYRELFF.

The CDR3 loop reads CASSVSAGVSHEQFF. For the CDR3, the DNA is TGTGCCAGCAGCGTATCCGCGGGAGTAAGCCATGAGCAGTTCTTC. V and J are TRBV7-3 and TRBJ2-1; 7 nucleotides match TRBD2. The CDR3 spans 15 residues. Germline V lookup: CDR1 SGHTA, CDR2 FQGTGA. Trimming at V came to 5 bases and at J to 8 bases, leaving 12 bases not matched to a gene. Supplemented by reference TRBV7-3 and TRBJ2-1, the full variable domain reads GAGVSQTPSNKVTEKGKYVELRCDPISGHTALYWYRQSLGQGPEFLIYFQGTGAADDSGLPNDRFFAVRPEGSVSTLKIQRTERGDSAVYLCASSVSAGVSHEQFFGPGTRLTVL.

The chain is built from TRBV5-1 and TRBJ2-1; D ambiguous. The CDR3 totals 14 residues. With 3 bases removed from V and 2 bases from J, the gap between germline ends came to 9 bases. Germline lookup yields CDR1 SGHRS and CDR2 YFSETQ. CDR3 residues: CASSSETPYNEQFF. Written as DNA, the CDR3 is TGCGCCAGCAGCTCAGAGACCCCCTACAATGAGCAGTTCTTC.

V is TRBV5-1 and J is TRBJ1-1, with TRBD1 identical over 8 bases. CDR1 SGHRS and CDR2 YFSETQ come from the germline V gene. J gave up 3 bases and V 2 bases, and 3 bases lay outside the gene matches. The CDR3 sequence is 14 residues long. The CDR3 sequence is CASSFLGQDTEAFF. CDR3 DNA sequence: TGCGCCAGCAGCTTCTTGGGACAGGACACTGAAGCTTTCTTT.

V is TRBV15 and J is TRBJ2-7; TRBD1 agrees at 7 bases. The V segment lost 2 bases and the J segment 5 bases; nucleotides outside the gene matches: 18. This CDR3 has 18 amino acids. Germline V gives CDR1 LNHNV, CDR2 YYDKDF (reference sequence). Written as DNA, the CDR3 is TGTGCCACCAGCAGACGACCAAGACAGGGACCCCTTTTGGACGAGCAGTACTTC. It encodes CATSRRPRQGPLLDEQYF.

This chain uses TRBV7-9 with TRBJ2-5; D might be TRBD1 (6 bases). This CDR3 has 15 amino acids. The ends were cut back, 2 bases at V and 0 bases at J, with 10 bases in the middle. Germline-derived CDR1 and CDR2 are SEHNR and FQNEAQ (reference sequence). The chain's CDR3 is CASSLRGQYQETQYF. The DNA of the CDR3 is TGTGCCAGCAGCTTAAGAGGACAGTACCAAGAGACCCAGTACTTC. The full variable domain, its missing parts supplied by reference TRBV7-9 and TRBJ2-5, is DTGVSQNPRHKITKRGQNVTFRCDPISEHNRLYWYRQTLGQGPEFLTYFQNEAQLEKSRLLSDRFSAERPKGSFSTLEIQRTEQGDSAMYLCASSLRGQYQETQYFGPGTRLLVL.

This chain links TRBV2 with TRBJ1-5, with 7 bases aligning to TRBD1. Unmatched junction bases numbered 4, after V lost 2 bases and J lost 3 bases. The germline CDR1 and CDR2 sequences are SNHLY and FYNNEI. The CDR3 length is 15 residues. CDR3 coding DNA: TGTGCCAGCAGTGAATTGGGACAGCTCAATCAGCCCCAGCATTTT. This translates into CASSELGQLNQPQHF.

V is TRBV6-1 and J is TRBJ2-7, with D maybe TRBD2 (5 bases). In germline, CDR1 is MNHNS, CDR2 SASEGT. With 0 bases removed from V and 1 base from J, the gap between germline ends came to 7 bases. This CDR3 has 14 amino acids. CDR3 nucleotides: TGTGCCAGCAGTGAAGCGAGGGTGTCCTACGAGCAGTACTTC. This encodes CASSEARVSYEQYF.

This sequence joins TRBV7-9 and TRBJ2-1, with 7 nucleotides matching TRBD2. The CDR3 extends over 14 amino acids. Germline loops: CDR1 SEHNR, CDR2 FQNEAQ (reference sequence). Trimming at V came to 5 bases and at J to 8 bases, leaving 9 bases not matched to a gene. CDR3 region: CASSPPRGVDEQFF. Written as DNA, the CDR3 is TGTGCCAGCAGCCCGCCCCGGGGGGTCGATGAGCAGTTCTTC.

V and J are TRBV13 and TRBJ2-5; D call uncertain. Germline values: CDR1 PRHDT, CDR2 FYEKMQ (reference sequence). Trimming shortened V by 1 base and J by 2 bases, and 5 bases separated the two germline ends. The CDR3 runs 13 residues. In DNA form, the CDR3 reads TGTGCCAGCAGCTTAGAAGCGCAAGAGACCCAGTACTTC. It translates to CASSLEAQETQYF.

The chain couples TRBV18 to TRBJ1-4; no clear D gene. This CDR3 is 15 amino acids long. In germline, CDR1 is KGHSH, CDR2 LQKENI. V lost 5 bases and J lost 2, with 12 bases in between. The CDR3 sequence: CASSYKGETNEKLFF. The DNA of the CDR3 is TGTGCCAGCTCATACAAGGGAGAGACTAATGAAAAACTGTTTTTT.